The T cell receptor beta chain described here comes from a study of blood T cells in healthy people across ages (dated by TCRdb to the mid-2010s). Broadly, across the study: In model experiments, roughly one uniquely barcoded TCR beta cDNA molecule per two T cells was captured by template switching. The study measured age-related changes in TCR beta repertoire diversity using deep sequencing normalized with unique cDNA molecular identifiers. Four age groups were formed from the donors: young (average about 17 years), middle-aged (approximately 40), aged (62) and long-lived (about 80). Donors of different ages were randomly distributed across sequencing lanes to avoid experimental bias. The study analyzed two additional independent replicas of 1 million unique cDNA reads from the same blood draw for two donors, one aged 18 to 29 and one aged 80 or older. Paper-wide results and their limitations: Estimates of total diversity from one million sequenced T cells were regarded as lower bounds and underestimates. A strong correlation was found between observed TCR beta diversity and the percentage of naive T cells measured by flow cytometry. Conclusive comparison of naive and antigen-experienced compartments was prevented by the profiling of bulk unsorted PBMCs. As age increased, observed TCR beta diversity per million T cells dropped in a roughly linear way, and a significant reduction was already evident by age about 40. Because donor CMV infection status was unknown, age-related changes in expanded clonotypes were potentially confounded. Compared with the aged group, the long-lived group had more naive CD4+ T cells, fewer expanded clones and increased TCR diversity, a pattern suggesting age selection.

Measured from the cysteine to the phenylalanine, the CDR3 is 13 residues long. Kept here is only the CDR3 DNA, which spans 39 bases and is read in frame from base 1. The germline V gene supplies CDR1 SQVTM and CDR2 ANQGSEA. Donors were 39 systemically healthy Caucasian individuals from Russia aged roughly 6 to 95 years. Ten milliliters of peripheral blood were drawn from each donor into EDTA-treated Vacutainer tubes. Ficoll-Paque density-gradient centrifugation was used to isolate PBMCs, with at least 6 million obtained per sample. Trizol reagent was used to extract total RNA from PBMCs, with at least 5.5 micrograms per sample. For every donor, an aliquot of PBMCs went through flow cytometry to measure the percentages of naive CD45RAhigh/CD27high T cells. The library was prepared using 5' RACE. Sequenced on an Illumina HiSeq 2500. A second 7 to 11 cycle PCR used a sample-barcoded 5' primer and a J-beta primer mix. A template-switch 5' adaptor carrying 12 random nucleotides introduced a unique molecular identifier onto each TCR beta cDNA molecule. Each sample yielded at least 2.5 million CDR3-containing paired-end reads. First-strand cDNA synthesis was performed from all RNA using the Mint cDNA synthesis kit, with priming by a TRBC-specific oligonucleotide. All cDNA was treated with uracil-DNA glycosylase and then went through a first 18-cycle PCR with the universal primers M1SS and BC2_uni_R. In the authors' own workflow: Each sample was normalized by randomly selecting 1 million high-quality reads, each carrying a distinct molecular identifier. Reads sharing molecular identifiers were discarded rather than binned into consensus sequences. MiTCR, set to a Q25 quality threshold and the strictest error-elimination algorithm, was used for CDR3 identification, clonotype clustering and error correction. A nonparametric unseen species model with Euler transformation was used to estimate lower-bound total TCR beta diversity. TCRdb applied fastp at Q25 and MiXCR to the public reads, then kept only in-frame beta chains. CDR3 protein sequences are deduplicated, and each keeps its most common genes and DNA. The authors' filters were not applied to this entry. Recorded for this sample are 1.2 million to 1.5 million distinct CDR3 sequences; 59% of them occurred a single time. The biggest ten clones account for about 6.3% of the sample.

As concerns this clonotype: Its antigen is still unknown. The record has no base qualities; no much larger clone is one base away.

The chain uses TRBV29-1 and TRBJ2-7, with 8 bases matching TRBD1. With the DNA end fitting TRBJ2-5 better, the J assignment may be wrong. The TCR sequence derives from a man aged 18 to 30 in good health. Sample: blood. The CDR3: CSGGNRGLETQYF. The DNA is as follows: TGCAGCGGAGGGAACAGGGGGTTAGAGACCCAGTACTTC.